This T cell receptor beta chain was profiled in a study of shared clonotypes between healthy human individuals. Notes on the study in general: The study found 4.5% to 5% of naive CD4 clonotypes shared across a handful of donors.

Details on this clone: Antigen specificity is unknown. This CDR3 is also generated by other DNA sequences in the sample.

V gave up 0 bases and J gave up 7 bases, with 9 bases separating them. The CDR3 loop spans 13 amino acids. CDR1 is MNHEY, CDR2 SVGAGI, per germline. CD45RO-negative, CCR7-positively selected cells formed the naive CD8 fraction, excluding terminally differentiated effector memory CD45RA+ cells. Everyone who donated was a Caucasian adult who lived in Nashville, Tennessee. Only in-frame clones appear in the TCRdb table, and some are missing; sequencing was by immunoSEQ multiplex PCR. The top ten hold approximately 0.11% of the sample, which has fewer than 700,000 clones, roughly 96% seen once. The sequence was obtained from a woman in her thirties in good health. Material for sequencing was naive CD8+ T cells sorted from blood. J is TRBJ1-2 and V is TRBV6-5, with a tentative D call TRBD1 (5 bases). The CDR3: CASSYSPGSGYTF. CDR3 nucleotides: TGTGCCAGCAGTTACTCCCCAGGGAGTGGCTACACCTTC.